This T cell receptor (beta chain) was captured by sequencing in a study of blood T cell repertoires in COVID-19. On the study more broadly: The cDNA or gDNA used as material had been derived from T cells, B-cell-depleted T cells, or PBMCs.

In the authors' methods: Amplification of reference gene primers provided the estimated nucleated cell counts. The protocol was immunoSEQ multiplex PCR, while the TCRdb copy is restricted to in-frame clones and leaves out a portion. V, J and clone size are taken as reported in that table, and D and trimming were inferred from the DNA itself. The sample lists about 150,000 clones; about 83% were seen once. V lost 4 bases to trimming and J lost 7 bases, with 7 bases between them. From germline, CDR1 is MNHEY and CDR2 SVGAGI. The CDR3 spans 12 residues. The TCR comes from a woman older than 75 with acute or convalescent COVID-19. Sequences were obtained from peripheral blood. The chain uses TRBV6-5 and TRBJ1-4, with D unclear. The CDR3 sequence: CASSLQIEKLFF. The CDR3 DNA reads TGTGCCAGCAGTTTACAGATTGAAAAACTGTTTTTT.